This T cell receptor beta chain was identified during a study of blood T cell repertoires in COVID-19. Libraries were prepared by immunoSEQ multiplex PCR; TCRdb keeps only in-frame clonotypes and omits some of them. The data hold some 200,000 clones, with around 84% observed a single time. The germline gives CDR1 SGDLS, CDR2 YYNGEE. The CDR3 consists of 15 residues. The ends were cut back, 1 base at V and 5 bases at J, with 14 bases in the middle. This clonotype was obtained from an older woman with COVID-19, enrolled during active disease. Sequencing was done on a sample of peripheral blood. The rearrangement joins TRBV9 to TRBJ2-3; D uncertain. The DNA of the CDR3 is TGTGCCAGCAGCGTATCGTCCAGTCCGGGAGATACGCAGTATTTT. Amino acid sequence: CASSVSSSPGDTQYF.